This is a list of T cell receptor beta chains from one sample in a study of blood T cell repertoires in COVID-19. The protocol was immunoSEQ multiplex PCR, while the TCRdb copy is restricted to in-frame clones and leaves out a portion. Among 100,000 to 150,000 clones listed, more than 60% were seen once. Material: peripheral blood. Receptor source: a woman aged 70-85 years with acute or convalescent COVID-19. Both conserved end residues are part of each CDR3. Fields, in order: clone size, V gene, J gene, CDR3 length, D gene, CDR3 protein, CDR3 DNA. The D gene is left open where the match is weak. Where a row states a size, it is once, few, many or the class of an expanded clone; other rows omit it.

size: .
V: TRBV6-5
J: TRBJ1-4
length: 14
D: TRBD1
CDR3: CASRGDRNNEKLFF
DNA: TGTGCCAGCAGGGGGGACAGAAATAATGAAAAACTGTTTTTT

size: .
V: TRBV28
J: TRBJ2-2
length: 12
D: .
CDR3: CASSLQTGELFF
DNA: TGTGCCAGCAGTTTACAGACCGGGGAGCTGTTTTTT

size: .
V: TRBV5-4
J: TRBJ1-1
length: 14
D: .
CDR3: CASSLSGGVTEAFF
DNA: TGTGCCAGCAGCTTGTCTGGGGGCGTAACTGAAGCTTTCTTT

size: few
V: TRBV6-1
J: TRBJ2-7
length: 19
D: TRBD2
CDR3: CASSETPLASGRAQSEQYF
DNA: TGTGCCAGCAGTGAAACCCCACTGGCTAGCGGGAGGGCCCAAAGCGAGCAGTACTTC

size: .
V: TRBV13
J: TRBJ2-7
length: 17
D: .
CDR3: CASSLVGSGRSPYEQYF
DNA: TGTGCCAGCAGCTTAGTGGGATCAGGGCGTTCTCCCTACGAGCAGTACTTC

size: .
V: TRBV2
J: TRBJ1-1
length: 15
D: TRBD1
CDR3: CASPPGQGPSTEAFF
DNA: TGTGCCAGCCCTCCGGGACAGGGCCCTAGCACTGAAGCTTTCTTT

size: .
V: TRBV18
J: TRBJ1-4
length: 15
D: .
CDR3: CASSTRSSVNEKLFF
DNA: TGTGCCAGCTCCACACGAAGCAGCGTTAATGAAAAACTGTTTTTT

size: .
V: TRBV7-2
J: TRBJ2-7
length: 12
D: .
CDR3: CASSPAGYEQYF
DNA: TGTGCCAGCAGCCCCGCCGGGTACGAGCAGTACTTC

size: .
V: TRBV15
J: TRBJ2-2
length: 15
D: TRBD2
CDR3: CATSREGGITGELFF
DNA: TGTGCCACCAGCAGAGAGGGAGGGATCACCGGGGAGCTGTTTTTT

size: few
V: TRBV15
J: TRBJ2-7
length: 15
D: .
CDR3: CATSRARGQTYEQYF
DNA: TGTGCCACCAGCAGAGCGAGGGGACAAACCTACGAGCAGTACTTC

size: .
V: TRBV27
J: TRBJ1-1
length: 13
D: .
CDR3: CASSLSGGTEAFF
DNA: TGTGCCAGCAGTTTATCAGGGGGCACTGAAGCTTTCTTT

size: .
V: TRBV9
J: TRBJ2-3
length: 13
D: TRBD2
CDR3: CASSVEREGTQYF
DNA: TGTGCCAGCAGCGTCGAAAGGGAGGGTACGCAGTATTTT

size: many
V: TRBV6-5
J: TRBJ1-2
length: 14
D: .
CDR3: CASGPGGAIDGYTF
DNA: TGTGCCAGCGGACCCGGGGGAGCAATTGATGGCTACACCTTC

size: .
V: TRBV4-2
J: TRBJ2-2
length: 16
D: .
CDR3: CASSREQGANTGELFF
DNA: TGTGCCAGCAGCAGGGAACAGGGAGCGAACACCGGGGAGCTGTTTTTT

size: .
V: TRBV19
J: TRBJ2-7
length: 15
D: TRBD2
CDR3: CASSIRTSGAYEQYF
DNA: TGTGCCAGTAGTATCAGGACTAGCGGTGCCTACGAGCAGTACTTC

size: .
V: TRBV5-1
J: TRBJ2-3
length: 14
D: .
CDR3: CASSLARSTDTQYF
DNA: TGCGCCAGCAGCTTGGCCCGGAGCACAGATACGCAGTATTTT

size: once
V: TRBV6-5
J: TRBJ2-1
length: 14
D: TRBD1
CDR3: CASTLQGARNEQFF
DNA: TGTGCCAGCACCTTACAGGGGGCTCGGAATGAGCAGTTCTTC

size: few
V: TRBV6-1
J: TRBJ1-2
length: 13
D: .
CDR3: CASSEVGGRGYTF
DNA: TGTGCCAGCAGTGAAGTAGGGGGACGTGGCTACACCTTC

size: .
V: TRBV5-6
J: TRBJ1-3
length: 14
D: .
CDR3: CASSSDIAGNTIYF
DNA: TGTGCCAGCAGCTCAGACATAGCTGGAAACACCATATATTTT

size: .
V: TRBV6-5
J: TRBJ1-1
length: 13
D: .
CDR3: CASSFRTVTEAFF
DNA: TGTGCCAGCAGTTTCCGAACGGTCACTGAAGCTTTCTTT

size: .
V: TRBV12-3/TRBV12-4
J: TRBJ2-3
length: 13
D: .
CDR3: CASSRTSTDTQYF
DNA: TGTGCCAGCAGTAGGACTAGCACAGATACGCAGTATTTT

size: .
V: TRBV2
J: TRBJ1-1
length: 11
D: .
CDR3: CASRFYIEAFF
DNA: TGTGCCAGCAGGTTCTATATTGAAGCTTTCTTT

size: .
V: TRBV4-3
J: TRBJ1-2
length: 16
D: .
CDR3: CASSQDVGGTVYGYTF
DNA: TGCGCCAGCAGCCAAGATGTTGGGGGCACGGTCTATGGCTACACCTTC

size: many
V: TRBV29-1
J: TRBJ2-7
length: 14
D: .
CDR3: CSVEEEGPLRVQYF
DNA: TGCAGCGTTGAAGAGGAGGGACCACTACGTGTGCAGTACTTC

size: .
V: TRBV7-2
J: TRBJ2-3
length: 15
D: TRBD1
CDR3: CASSRQGQKTDTQYF
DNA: TGTGCCAGCAGCCGCCAGGGACAGAAAACAGATACGCAGTATTTT

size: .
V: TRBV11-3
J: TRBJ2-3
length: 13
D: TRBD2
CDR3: CASSGTSGDTQYF
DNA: TGTGCCAGCAGTGGGACTAGCGGAGATACGCAGTATTTT

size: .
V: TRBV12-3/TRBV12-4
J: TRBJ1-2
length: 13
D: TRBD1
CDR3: CASSLKIGGGYTF
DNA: TGTGCCAGCAGTCTGAAAATAGGGGGCGGCTACACCTTC

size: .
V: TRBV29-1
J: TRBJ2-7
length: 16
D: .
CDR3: CSVVWQGRRALDEQYF
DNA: TGCAGCGTTGTTTGGCAGGGTAGGAGGGCTTTAGACGAGCAGTACTTC

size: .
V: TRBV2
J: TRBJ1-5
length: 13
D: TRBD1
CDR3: CASRQGAQEPQHF
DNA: TGTGCCAGCCGACAGGGGGCCCAGGAGCCCCAGCATTTT

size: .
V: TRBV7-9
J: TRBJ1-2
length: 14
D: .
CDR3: CASSQEATPYGYTF
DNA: TGTGCCAGCAGCCAGGAAGCTACTCCTTATGGCTACACCTTC

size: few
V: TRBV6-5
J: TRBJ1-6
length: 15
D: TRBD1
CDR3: CASSYGRGPNSPLHF
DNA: TGTGCCAGCAGTTACGGAAGGGGGCCTAATTCACCCCTCCACTTT

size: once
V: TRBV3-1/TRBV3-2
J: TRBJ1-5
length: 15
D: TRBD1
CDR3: CASSQGGQGNQPQHF
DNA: TGTGCCAGCAGCCAAGGAGGACAGGGCAATCAGCCCCAGCATTTT

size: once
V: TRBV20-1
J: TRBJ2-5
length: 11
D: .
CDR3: CSVEVRETQYF
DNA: TGCAGTGTTGAAGTTAGAGAGACCCAGTACTTC

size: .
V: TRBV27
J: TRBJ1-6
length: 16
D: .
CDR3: CASSLTSRLYNSPLHF
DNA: TGTGCCAGCAGTCTGACCTCCAGGTTATACAATTCACCCCTCCACTTT

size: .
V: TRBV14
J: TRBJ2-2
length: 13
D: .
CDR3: CASSQVALSELFF
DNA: TGTGCCAGCAGCCAAGTTGCACTCTCGGAGCTGTTTTTT

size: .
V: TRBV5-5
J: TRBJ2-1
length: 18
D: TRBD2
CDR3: CASSSYSGTSRSYNEQFF
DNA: TGTGCCAGCAGCTCATACTCCGGGACTAGCAGGTCATACAATGAGCAGTTCTTC

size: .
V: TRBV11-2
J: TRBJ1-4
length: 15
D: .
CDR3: CASSLVRGTNEKLFF
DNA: TGTGCCAGCAGCTTAGTTCGGGGAACTAATGAAAAACTGTTTTTT

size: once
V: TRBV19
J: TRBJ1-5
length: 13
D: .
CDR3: CASSLQGNQPQHF
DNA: TGTGCCAGTAGTCTCCAGGGCAATCAGCCCCAGCATTTT

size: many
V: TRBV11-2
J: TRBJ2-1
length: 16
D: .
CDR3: CASSFRVTSFYNEQFF
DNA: TGTGCCAGCAGCTTCCGAGTCACTAGCTTCTACAATGAGCAGTTCTTC

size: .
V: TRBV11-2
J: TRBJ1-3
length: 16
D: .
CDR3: CASSLRQSRSGNTIYF
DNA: TGTGCCAGCAGCTTACGACAGAGTCGCTCTGGAAACACCATATATTTT

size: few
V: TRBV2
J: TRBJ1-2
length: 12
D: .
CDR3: CASSEQADGYTF
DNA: TGTGCCAGCAGTGAACAGGCCGATGGCTACACCTTC

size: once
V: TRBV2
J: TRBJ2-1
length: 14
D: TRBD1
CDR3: CASKMGTGYHEQFF
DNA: TGTGCCAGCAAGATGGGGACAGGGTACCATGAGCAGTTCTTC

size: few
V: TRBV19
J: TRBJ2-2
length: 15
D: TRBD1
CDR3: CASSIQGANTGELFF
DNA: TGTGCCAGTAGTATCCAGGGGGCGAACACCGGGGAGCTGTTTTTT

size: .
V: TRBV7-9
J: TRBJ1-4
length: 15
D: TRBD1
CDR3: CASSLTGGLAEKLFF
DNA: TGTGCCAGCAGCTTAACAGGGGGCCTCGCTGAAAAACTGTTTTTT

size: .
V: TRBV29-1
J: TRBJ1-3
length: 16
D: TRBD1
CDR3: CSPTSGTGVEENTIYF
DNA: TGCAGCCCCACGTCGGGGACAGGGGTTGAGGAAAACACCATATATTTT

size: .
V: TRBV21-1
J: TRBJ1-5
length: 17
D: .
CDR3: CASSYFTAGRGNQPQHF
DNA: TGTGCCAGCAGCTACTTTACGGCGGGTCGAGGCAATCAGCCCCAGCATTTT

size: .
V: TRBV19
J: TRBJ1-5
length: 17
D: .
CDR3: CASSIPGHKGGNQPQHF
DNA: TGTGCCAGTAGTATTCCGGGACACAAGGGCGGCAATCAGCCCCAGCATTTT

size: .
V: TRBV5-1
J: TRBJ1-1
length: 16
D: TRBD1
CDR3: CASSARGYGTGAQAFF
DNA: TGCGCCAGCAGCGCGCGGGGATACGGGACAGGAGCTCAAGCTTTCTTT

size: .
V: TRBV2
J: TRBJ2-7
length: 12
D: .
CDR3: CASGWRAYEQYF
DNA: TGTGCCAGCGGCTGGAGGGCCTACGAGCAGTACTTC

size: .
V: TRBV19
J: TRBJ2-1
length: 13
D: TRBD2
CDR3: CATGRVGGERQFF
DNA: TGTGCCACTGGGAGGGTGGGAGGTGAACGGCAGTTCTTC

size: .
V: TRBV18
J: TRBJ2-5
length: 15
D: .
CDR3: CASSRSGTSQETQYF
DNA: TGTGCCAGCTCACGCAGTGGGACATCTCAAGAGACCCAGTACTTC

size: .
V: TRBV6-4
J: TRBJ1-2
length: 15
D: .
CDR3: CASSDSAGASYGYTF
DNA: TGTGCCAGCAGTGACTCGGCAGGGGCGAGCTATGGCTACACCTTC

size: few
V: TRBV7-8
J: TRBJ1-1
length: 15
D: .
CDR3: CASSPFGGRNTEAFF
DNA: TGTGCCAGCAGCCCTTTTGGGGGGAGGAACACTGAAGCTTTCTTT

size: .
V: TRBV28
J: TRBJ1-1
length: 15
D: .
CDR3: CASIQGASPPGGAFF
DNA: TGTGCCAGCATACAGGGCGCGTCCCCCCCGGGAGGAGCTTTCTTT

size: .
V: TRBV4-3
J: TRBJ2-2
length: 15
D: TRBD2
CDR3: CASSQRLAVAGELFF
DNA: TGCGCCAGCAGCCAAAGACTAGCTGTGGCCGGGGAGCTGTTTTTT

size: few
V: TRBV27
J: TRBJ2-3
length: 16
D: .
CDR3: CASSLTGWSVRDTQYF
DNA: TGTGCCAGCAGTTTAACCGGGTGGTCGGTCCGAGATACGCAGTATTTT